Each of the 7 T cell receptor beta chains below was sequenced from the same sample in a study of PD-L1 blockade in urothelial cancer listed by TCRdb under 2017. The method behind the library was the immunoSEQ multiplex PCR assay. This is the immuneACCESS table as TCRdb keeps it, with only in-frame sequences that have V and J called. A part of the clones is gone; compared with another copy, unresolved V genes explain less than half, and the rest is unexplained. This sample is represented by 70,000 to 75,000 clones; roughly nine tenths of them were singletons. Together, the top ten hold around 3.4% of the sample. Sample: PBMCs, taken around atezolizumab (anti-PD-L1) treatment. The receptors were gathered from a man aged 55 to 70 with urothelial cancer.

The rearrangement joins TRBV4-1 to TRBJ2-1; possible D gene TRBD1, 5 bases. Trimming took off 1 base at V and 0 bases at J, with 22 bases between the two ends. CDR1 is MGHRA, CDR2 YSYEKL, per germline. The CDR3 has 20 residues. The CDR3 nucleotides are TGCGCCAGCAGCCAAGGTTCAGGACATAATCCCCCGAGCTCCTACAATGAGCAGTTCTTC. Protein: CASSQGSGHNPPSSYNEQFF.

In its sample, this clone was seen once. The chain joins TRBV19 to TRBJ1-5; D is perhaps TRBD1 (6 bases). In germline, CDR1 is LNHDA, CDR2 SQIVND (reference sequence). The ends were cut back, 6 bases at V and 0 bases at J, with 9 bases in the middle. The CDR3 sequence is 14 residues long. DNA of the CDR3: TGTGCCAGTAGCGGACAGTATAGCAATCAGCCCCAGCATTTT. Translating gives CASSGQYSNQPQHF.

This CDR3 reads CASSLGLGNEQYF. For the CDR3, the DNA is TGTGCCAGCAGCTTAGGACTAGGAAACGAGCAGTACTTC. The V gene is TRBV11-2, the J gene TRBJ2-7, with D possibly TRBD2 on 6 matching bases. Germline V gene lookup returns CDR1 SGHAT and CDR2 FQNNGV. The germline V and J ends were trimmed by 1 base and 5 bases, with 9 bases remaining between them. The CDR3 loop spans 13 amino acids.

J is TRBJ1-5 and V is TRBV19; D not certain. The CDR3 consists of 12 residues. Trimming shortened V by 3 bases and J by 4 bases, and 4 bases separated the two germline ends. Germline CDR1 reads LNHDA; CDR2 reads SQIVND (reference sequence). The CDR3 region is CASSIRNQPQHF. CDR3 in DNA: TGTGCCAGTAGTATCAGAAATCAGCCCCAGCATTTT.

In its sample, this clone was seen a few times. The chain couples TRBV19 to TRBJ2-7; 7 nucleotides agree with TRBD2. The CDR3 spans 14 residues. V was pared by 5 bases and J by 2 bases, with 6 bases of the junction left unmatched. From germline, CDR1 is LNHDA and CDR2 SQIVND (reference sequence). The CDR3 loop is CASSLPAGPYEQYF. DNA of the CDR3: TGTGCCAGTAGTCTCCCAGCGGGGCCCTACGAGCAGTACTTC.

This clone was recorded only once. The chain couples TRBV5-1 to TRBJ1-1; TRBD1 matches 8 bases. CDR1 and CDR2 from the germline V gene are SGHRS and YFSETQ. Losses at the gene ends were 1 base for V and 2 bases for J; bases not matched to a gene: 13. The CDR3 is made up of 18 amino acids. The CDR3 DNA reads as TGCGCCAGCAGCTTGAGGGTAGGCCGACAGGGGTTTAACACTGAAGCTTTCTTT. The encoded protein is CASSLRVGRQGFNTEAFF.

This chain joins TRBV5-6 and TRBJ1-6; 12 positions match TRBD1. CDR1 and CDR2 (germline): SGHDT, YYEEEE. The trim removed 2 bases at V and 10 bases at J, leaving 7 bases unmatched. The CDR3 loop spans 16 amino acids. The CDR3 bases are TGTGCCAGCAGCTTTACCGGGACAGGGGGCGTCTCACCCCTCCACTTT. As protein: CASSFTGTGGVSPLHF.